Below, 24 T cell receptor beta chains from the same sample are listed, as sequenced in a study of shared clonotypes between healthy human individuals. Sequencing used immunoSEQ multiplex PCR; TCRdb keeps in-frame clones, though not all of them. There are a few million clones in the sample; more than 85% occur only once, and under 0.45% lies in the top ten. The sample consisted of naive CD4+ T cells from PBMCs. Sample subset: CD45RA+ positively selected. Receptors were obtained from a man aged 18 to 29 in good health. Some clones in this sample may be carry-over from other donors' samples.

The chain employs TRBV11-3 and TRBJ1-5, with D possibly TRBD1 on 5 matching bases. Germline V gives CDR1 SGHNT, CDR2 YENEEA. The CDR3 is 15 amino acids. Trimming took 2 bases from V and 1 from J, leaving 9 bases between them. The CDR3 sequence is CASSLRGGSNQPQHF. The CDR3 DNA follows: TGTGCCAGCAGCTTAAGGGGCGGGAGCAATCAGCCCCAGCATTTT.

The chain combines TRBV6-6 with TRBJ1-4; 7 nucleotides match TRBD1. This CDR3 has 15 residues. CDR1 is MNHNY, CDR2 SVGAGI, per germline (reference sequence). Trimming cost V 6 bases and J 5 bases; bases outside gene matches: 9. The CDR3 loop reads CASSRIGTENEKLFF. Here the CDR3 DNA reads TGTGCCAGCAGCAGGATAGGGACAGAGAATGAAAAACTGTTTTTT.

J is TRBJ2-1 and V is TRBV4-1, with no clear D. The germline CDR1 and CDR2 sequences are MGHRA and YSYEKL. The CDR3 is 17 amino acids. V was cut by 0 bases and J by 0 bases, with 12 bases left in between. CDR3 region: CASSQDGWSSSYNEQFF. The CDR3 DNA sequence: TGCGCCAGCAGCCAAGATGGATGGTCGAGCTCCTACAATGAGCAGTTCTTC.

V usage is TRBV7-2 and J usage is TRBJ1-4; D may be TRBD1 (6 bases). Germline V gene data show CDR1 as SGHTA and CDR2 as FQGNSA. The CDR3 extends over 16 amino acids. The V end was cut by 5 bases, the J end by 4 bases, with 17 bases between. The CDR3 DNA follows: TGTGCCAGCAGCCCAACGCAGCAGGGGTATAATGAAAAACTGTTTTTT. This gives the protein CASSPTQQGYNEKLFF.

This clone was counted a few times. The chain is built from TRBV12-2 and TRBJ2-5; TRBD1, the table's D call, lacks a check against the DNA. TRBV12-2 is tagged as a pseudogene. CDR3 length: 19 residues. The CDR3 DNA reads TGTGCAAGTCGCTCTACGATGGGACAGGGGGCTGGCCTGCAAGAGACCCAGTACTTC. Translating it yields CASRSTMGQGAGLQETQYF.

The genes are TRBV2 and TRBJ1-2, with D possibly TRBD1 on 6 matching bases. CDR1 is SNHLY and CDR2 is FYNNEI in the germline V gene. V was shortened by 8 bases and J by 8 bases, with 21 bases between the two germline ends. This CDR3 contains 14 residues. The CDR3 DNA follows: TGTGCCAGCGTGACGGGGGGGGCGAAAGGCGGCTACACCTTC. This gives the protein CASVTGGAKGGYTF.

The chain uses TRBV7-2 and TRBJ1-1, with TRBD1 identical over 9 bases. Losses at the gene ends were 2 bases for V and 0 bases for J; bases not matched to a gene: 4. Looked up from germline, CDR1 is SGHTA and CDR2 is FQGNSA. The CDR3 totals 16 residues. CDR3 in DNA: TGTGCCAGCAGCTTATTGGGGACAGGGTTGAACACTGAAGCTTTCTTT. This sequence encodes CASSLLGTGLNTEAFF.

The genes are TRBV29-1 and TRBJ1-1; D gene ambiguous. Germline CDR1 reads SQVTM; CDR2 reads ANQGSEA. The CDR3 has 12 residues. CDR3 amino acids: CSGVDGSLGAFF. The CDR3 nucleotides read TGCAGTGGGGTAGATGGCTCTCTAGGAGCTTTCTTT.

The chain combines TRBV10-3 with TRBJ2-5; D gene unclear. The germline V gene has CDR1 ENHRY and CDR2 SYGVKD. Trimming stripped 8 bases from V and 7 bases from J, with 11 bases between. This CDR3 is 11 amino acids long. The CDR3 region has the DNA TGTGCCATCTCGGTAGAAAGGACCCAGTACTTC. Its protein is CAISVERTQYF.

The chain is built from TRBV5-1 and TRBJ2-1; D gene ambiguous. Germline lookup yields CDR1 SGHRS and CDR2 YFSETQ. The CDR3 loop spans 17 amino acids. Trimming stripped 0 bases from V and 3 bases from J, with 16 bases between. CDR3 in DNA: TGCGCCAGCAGCTTGGTCGCTGGGCGCCAGAACTACAATGAGCAGTTCTTC. It translates to CASSLVAGRQNYNEQFF.

The gene calls are TRBV5-1 and TRBJ2-1; D may be TRBD1 (6 bases). The V and J ends lost 1 base and 4 bases respectively, with 12 bases between them. The CDR3 has 15 residues. Germline CDR1 and CDR2: SGHRS and YFSETQ. CDR3 nucleotides: TGCGCCAGCAGCTTGTGGACAGCCCTGTACAATGAGCAGTTCTTC. Amino acid sequence: CASSLWTALYNEQFF.

The CDR3 region is CASSRLTDTSTDTQYF. The CDR3, as DNA: TGTGCCAGCAGCCGACTGACTGACACTAGCACAGATACGCAGTATTTT. The chain recombines TRBV5-6 with TRBJ2-3; no clear D gene. Germline-derived CDR1 and CDR2 are SGHDT and YYEEEE. CDR3 size: 16 residues. Trimming took off 4 bases at V and 0 bases at J, with 15 bases between the two ends.

This chain links TRBV5-4 with TRBJ2-3; 8 bases are shared with TRBD1. Germline CDR1 SGHNT, CDR2 YYREEE (reference sequence). The CDR3 runs 15 residues. The trim removed 4 bases at V and 2 bases at J, leaving 6 bases unmatched. The CDR3, as DNA: TGTGCCAGCAGCCGGGGACAGGCGGTCACAGATACGCAGTATTTT. Translation: CASSRGQAVTDTQYF.

This sequence joins TRBV27 and TRBJ2-2; maybe TRBD2 (6 bases). In germline, CDR1 is MNHEY, CDR2 SMNVEV (reference sequence). V was clipped by 5 bases and J by 3 bases, with 13 bases between them. The CDR3 length is 15 residues. This CDR3 reads CASSARGLYTGELFF. The CDR3 DNA follows: TGTGCCAGCAGTGCTCGGGGACTTTACACCGGGGAGCTGTTTTTT.

In the case of this clone: Relative to the germline gene, one junction end is altered; a read error may explain this. The gene calls are TRBV4-1 and TRBJ2-7; D is uncertain. CDR3 length equals 13 residues. CDR1 is MGHRA, CDR2 YSYEKL, per germline. For the CDR3, the DNA is TGCGCCAGCAGCCAAGATCGATGGGCTAATCGCGAATGG. This codes for CASSQDRWANREW.

The chain uses TRBV18 and TRBJ2-1; D may be TRBD1 (6 bases). This CDR3 contains 16 residues. Germline V CDR1 and CDR2: KGHSH, LQKENI. The germline V and J ends were trimmed by 2 bases and 4 bases, with 15 bases remaining between them. The CDR3 is CASSPVRGSGYNEQFF. The CDR3 DNA reads TGTGCCAGCTCACCAGTCAGGGGATCCGGATACAATGAGCAGTTCTTC.

The genes are TRBV6-1 and TRBJ1-2, with a weak D call TRBD1 (5 bases). The CDR3 is 13 amino acids. V was cut by 5 bases and J by 2 bases, with 9 bases left in between. Germline V gene data show CDR1 as MNHNS and CDR2 as SASEGT. The CDR3 region is CASSWGGNYGYTF. The CDR3 bases are TGTGCCAGCAGTTGGGGCGGAAACTATGGCTACACCTTC.

V is TRBV11-2 and J is TRBJ2-5; D perhaps matches TRBD2 (6 bases). The CDR3 has 17 amino acids. The ends were cut back, 0 bases at V and 3 bases at J, with 17 bases in the middle. CDR1 is SGHAT and CDR2 is FQNNGV in the germline V gene. The CDR3 reads CASSLDWEDKAEETQYF. In DNA, the CDR3 is TGTGCCAGCAGCTTAGATTGGGAGGATAAGGCCGAAGAGACCCAGTACTTC. Full variable domain (remainder filled in from reference TRBV11-2 and TRBJ2-5): EAGVAQSPRYKIIEKRQSVAFWCNPISGHATLYWYQQILGQGPKLLIQFQNNGVVDDSQLPKDRFSAERLKGVDSTLKIQPAKLEDSAVYLCASSLDWEDKAEETQYFGPGTRLLVL.

As for this clone: The same CDR3 also results from other DNA sequences found in this sample. The chain's CDR3 is CASSSDGTDTQYF. For the CDR3, the DNA is TGTGCCAGCAGTTCAGACGGGACAGATACGCAGTATTTT. The V call is TRBV6-5, the J call TRBJ2-3; no reliable D call. CDR3 size: 13 residues. V shed 4 bases and J shed 3 bases, with 8 bases lying between them. CDR1 and CDR2 from the germline V gene are MNHEY and SVGAGI.

The V call is TRBV6-5, the J call TRBJ2-7; possibly TRBD1 for D (5 bases). Per germline, CDR1 MNHEY and CDR2 SVGAGI. The CDR3 is 13 residues long. V lost 3 bases and J 5 bases, leaving 11 bases between the germline ends. The CDR3 nucleotides read TGTGCCAGCAGTTATCAGGGTAACCACGAGCAGTACTTC. Amino acids: CASSYQGNHEQYF.

The CDR3 coding sequence is TGTGCCAGCAGCGTGCAGGACAACGCCTACGAGCAGTACTTC. Translated: CASSVQDNAYEQYF. This chain joins TRBV9 and TRBJ2-7; maybe TRBD1 (5 bases). The CDR3 is made up of 14 amino acids. Germline V lookup: CDR1 SGDLS, CDR2 YYNGEE. Trimming cost V 2 bases and J 2 bases, with 11 bases left between them.

The genes are TRBV5-1 and TRBJ2-2; TRBD2 matches at 14 bases. Germline V gives CDR1 SGHRS, CDR2 YFSETQ. The trim removed 0 bases at V and 6 bases at J, leaving 7 bases unmatched. The CDR3 extends over 18 amino acids. CDR3 protein: CASSLGTSGRTGPGELFF. The DNA for the CDR3 is TGCGCCAGCAGCTTGGGGACTAGCGGGAGGACGGGACCCGGGGAGCTGTTTTTT.

Turning to this clone: Other DNA sequences in the same sample also yield this CDR3. V is TRBV2 and J is TRBJ1-1; D unclear. The length of the CDR3 is 13 residues. V lost 8 bases to trimming and J lost 0 bases, with 10 bases between them. Germline lookup yields CDR1 SNHLY and CDR2 FYNNEI. The CDR3 region is CASSSGLNTEAFF. As DNA, the CDR3 is TGTGCCAGCTCTAGCGGCTTGAACACTGAAGCTTTCTTT.

The V call is TRBV7-3, the J call TRBJ2-3, with D possibly being TRBD2 (6 bases). Between the trimmed V and J ends, which lost 5 bases and 6 bases, there was a span of 12 bases. There are 13 residues in the CDR3. The germline V gene encodes CDR1 SGHTA and CDR2 FQGTGA. The CDR3 coding sequence is TGTGCCAGCAGCCTCAACCTAGCGGATACGCAGTATTTT. It encodes CASSLNLADTQYF.